This T cell receptor (beta chain) stems from a study of cytomegalovirus exposure and HLA in healthy donors (dated by TCRdb to about 2017). Study-level background: An earlier analysis of under 600 of the donors reported approximately 300 Gb of sequence data and some 100 million unique TCR beta sequences from some 180 million T cells. Of the roughly 400 genotyped donors, approximately 83% fell in the genetic ancestry cluster associated with self-reported Caucasian donors. Typing coverage differed by locus: A, B, C, DRB1 and DQB1 were typed in about 620-640 donors, DQA1 in about 510, DPA1 in 600 to 610, and DPB1 in 450 to 480. Donor age, sex, ethnicity and CMV serostatus were compiled alongside the repertoire data. Roughly 300 gigabases of sequencing data and 78 million or so unique TCR sequences were included in an early release covering about 700 HLA-typed donors. On average, around 240,000 unique TCR beta nucleotide sequences were sequenced per donor among some 420 genotyped donors of the cohort, with 15% to 20% of those sequences being non-productive. HLA typing included class I and class II loci at four-digit resolution. To decide whether each TCR beta V gene segment behaved as functional or pseudogenic, an earlier analysis of approximately 600 of the donors relied on high-throughput TCR beta sequencing. A later analysis re-examined previously published TCR beta repertoires from hundreds of donors and added high-resolution HLA genotyping to investigate patterns of TCR occurrence. Every discovery cohort repertoire had been produced on one sequencing platform. The study aimed to test whether cataloging public T cell receptors could reveal signatures of past pathogen exposure. The later analysis used no new phenotypic data to find candidate immune exposures, relying instead on TCR beta sequences and their occurrence across donors. A later genetic analysis used genome-wide SNP genotypes for about 65% of the 666 donors, treating that subset as a discovery cohort. Besides the first cohort of roughly 700 subjects, a separate validation cohort made up of over 100 different subjects was used. High-throughput TCR immunosequencing, statistical association of individual TCRs with disease status, and machine learning were combined to predict cytomegalovirus infection status. Because of strong linkage in the cohort, 5 or 6 DR-DQ haplotypes were treated as single units for association and clustering. The study profiled the T cell repertoires of 550 to 700 subjects by immunosequencing and related them to cytomegalovirus serostatus.

Spanning cysteine to phenylalanine, the CDR3 consists of 15 amino acids. Left in the record is the CDR3 DNA by itself, 45 bases read in frame from the first base. Deletion took 5 bases off V and 1 base off J, with a span of 15 bases between the germline ends. The germline V gene supplies CDR1 SGHTA and CDR2 FQGNSA. In regard to this clone: Its antigen is still unknown. No much larger clonotype is one base removed from it; base qualities were not supplied.

The receptor library was made with the immunoSEQ multiplex PCR assay. The multiplex PCR relied on a mix of 60 forward primers for TCR Vbeta segments and 13 reverse primers for TCR Jbeta segments. A multiplex PCR assay on genomic DNA amplified the CDR3 region of rearranged TCR beta genes. The amplified TCR beta libraries were sequenced on the Illumina HiSeq System as 87-base-pair reads. Concerning the study's data processing: A later analysis tallied 80 million to 95 million unique TCR beta chains across the 700 or so repertoires, and about 10 million of those chains were shared by two or more donors. Raw reads were error-corrected and collapsed into unique sequences by a nearest-neighbor algorithm in which closely related sequences were merged to remove PCR and sequencing errors. CDR3 sequences were aligned to IMGT reference sequences to assign V, D and J gene segments. Each retained sequence needed at least a six-nucleotide match to both a V gene segment and a J gene segment. A rearrangement was called productive if the CDR3 had no stop codons and remained in frame with V and J, and every other rearrangement was called non-productive. Following IMGT convention, CDR3 was defined as the stretch from the second conserved V-encoded cysteine up to the conserved J-encoded phenylalanine. The earlier analysis of 550 to 650 of the donors excluded any sequence lacking an unambiguous match to a single V gene segment. In an earlier analysis of 587 of the donors, V segments were called functional above 56.7% productive rearrangements and were called segregating when the between-donor standard deviation exceeded 5%. A statistical classification framework was built for diagnosing cytomegalovirus status from the catalog of TCR beta chain sequences. In a later analysis, V and J genes were assigned by comparing TCR nucleotide sequences against IMGT/GENE-DB human TR gene sequences. A later analysis assigned CDR3 sequences and most-parsimonious VDJ recombination scenarios with the TCRdist pipeline. In a later analysis, each TCR beta chain was defined by its CDR3 amino acid sequence together with its V-gene family, and reads without a unique V-gene family were excluded. To address suspected cross-contamination and a sequencing artifact, a later analysis removed around 600 highly shared, low-generation-probability nucleotide sequences. A later analysis calculated a clonal expansion index for each public chain from normalized within-repertoire ranks of inferred template counts. A later analysis computed generation probabilities with a VDJ recombination model fitted to out-of-frame rearrangements, and checked the results against IGoR. In a later analysis, TCR-TCR, TCR-HLA and TCR-CMV co-occurrence was scored with hypergeometric tests, and a repertoire-size bias correction was applied to TCR pairs. In a later analysis, false discovery rates were estimated by permuting HLA or CMV assignments 20 times. In a later analysis, co-occurring TCRs were grouped with DBSCAN, and TCRdist sequence similarity was added when clustering was performed within HLA-allele-positive subsets. Repertoires with fewer than 30,000 or more than 120,000 public chains were left out of co-occurrence clustering, as were a handful of repertoires with anomalous nucleotide sharing. As stored in TCRdb, this immuneACCESS dataset retains in-frame rearrangements with V and J assigned. A fraction of the clones does not appear; measured against another copy, unresolved V genes explain less than half of the discrepancy, and the remainder lacks a known reason. Clone size and V and J calls were adopted from that table, with D and trimming inferred from the DNA. This sample has around 150,000 clones in its table, and about four fifths of those were observed once. Approximately 8% of the sample comes from the top ten.

The cohort was made up of roughly 670 healthy bone marrow donors. At the time of sampling, every cohort member was nominally healthy, though immune exposures that went unrecorded were likely present. The donor tested CMV seropositive and was one of the 289 seropositive cohort members. Every donor gave a peripheral blood sample, and the peripheral blood mononuclear cells from that sample were used for TCR beta sequencing. The Qiagen DNeasy Blood Extraction Kit was used to extract genomic DNA from the blood cell samples. Study-level results and caveats: Several of the top co-occurrence clusters appeared to be linked to parvovirus B19, influenza, CMV and Epstein-Barr virus, according to a later analysis. A further reported finding was that TCR beta sequences accurately predicted the HLA-A and HLA-B alleles for most subjects in the first cohort. Some IMGT-functional V segments, including TRBV6-2 and TRBV6-3, could not be told apart with the 87-base-pair reads, so those segments were excluded. In a later analysis, HLA-associated TCR beta chains were found to be more clonally expanded and to have lower generation probabilities than equally common non-associated chains. According to the authors, the approach could potentially be generalized to other disease states and immunological phenotypes. The presence/absence analyses assumed that sequencing depth was roughly uniform across donors, and that assumption may not be true. In vitro tests confirmed that a few of the cytomegalovirus-associated TCR beta chains recognize cytomegalovirus antigens. In a later analysis, some 17,000 TCR beta sequences were associated with specific HLA alleles at a false discovery rate of 0.05. According to a later analysis, TCR association rates differed among HLA loci, with DRB1 alleles showing the most associated TCRs and HLA-C alleles showing the fewest. In a later genetic analysis, fewer N-insertions in productive TCRs were reported among donors in an Asian-associated ancestry cluster than the approximately 710-donor mean. Strong co-occurrence of HLA alleles, especially DR and DQ, made assigning TCR associations to individual alleles difficult. In both the original and validation cohorts, the classifier was reported to diagnose cytomegalovirus status with high specificity and sensitivity. Linkage disequilibrium might explain the correlated functional status among segregating V segments, but an unknown experimental factor could not be ruled out. Because some donors lacked HLA typing at each locus, the association tests relied only on the typed subset. Most CMV-associated TCR beta chains appeared to be HLA-restricted in a later analysis, and the HLA associations seemed to be driven largely by CMV exposure. About 17 rarely observed V segments, including chromosome 9 orphons, were excluded from the earlier analysis of about 500 of the donors because counts were too low. A cluster of highly shared sequence variants was judged likely to represent a technical artifact of the sequencing pipeline. In the study, some 180 TCR beta chains were listed as associated with cytomegalovirus. Broadly in line with IMGT annotations, most TCR beta V segments showed up in productive rearrangements about 87% or about 30% of the time in an earlier analysis of roughly 590 of the donors. Immune exposure information for the cohort was limited to CMV serostatus. In this cohort, only TCR beta chains were sequenced, and detectable features were limited by the absence of alpha or paired-chain data. Most TCR sequences were seen in very few donors, while some public TCRs were found in many individuals. A later genetic analysis associated a missense DCLRE1C variant with V-gene and J-gene trimming of TCR beta chains, and an independent cohort replicated the association.

The specimen was PBMCs. The sequence came from a male donor in good health and CMV-seropositive. Rearrangement joined TRBV7-2 to TRBJ2-7; D gene: possibly TRBD2, on 5 matching bases. In nucleotides, the sequence is TGTGCCAGCAGCCCCCGGGGAGAAAATTCCTACGAGCAGTACTTC. This gives the protein CASSPRGENSYEQYF.